This T cell receptor beta chain emerged from a study of radiotherapy plus CTLA-4 blockade in lung cancer. Overall study findings and caveats: Subsequent to radiotherapy plus ipilimumab, tumor-derived TCR clones underwent expansion in blood.

Ipilimumab CTLA-4 blockade and focal radiation were given to patients with chemo-refractory metastatic non-small-cell lung cancer. Trimming at V came to 4 bases and at J to 3 bases, leaving 1 base not matched to a gene. Germline values: CDR1 MGHDK, CDR2 SYGVNS. The CDR3 is 14 residues long. Clones were sequenced by immunoSEQ multiplex PCR, and TCRdb holds only the in-frame ones, with some missing. The sample shows about 48,000 clones, 86% of them seen only once. Concerning this clone itself: The antigen remains undetermined.

This TCR was recovered from a human donor with non-small cell lung cancer that progressed on radiotherapy plus ipilimumab. Some clones in this sample may be carry-over from other donors' samples. The input for sequencing was peripheral blood, taken from a patient treated with radiotherapy plus ipilimumab. The V and J genes are TRBV25-1 and TRBJ1-5; TRBD1 agrees at 9 bases. In DNA, the CDR3 is TGTGCCAGCAGTGGACAGGGGGTCAATCAGCCCCAGCATTTT. Translated: CASSGQGVNQPQHF.